The 14 T cell receptor beta chains given below trace back to one sample, sequenced in a study of blood T cell repertoires in COVID-19 (dated by TCRdb to the early 2020s). Library creation used the immunoSEQ multiplex PCR assay. The clones in this table, taken by TCRdb from immuneACCESS, are in-frame only. Not every clone is retained; where verified, under half of the shortfall comes from an unresolved V gene, and the cause of the rest is unknown. Across this sample there are more than 300,000 clones, with 80% to 90% seen only once. More than 9% of the sample is taken by the ten largest. Sequencing was performed on peripheral blood. These receptors came from a woman aged 25 to 39 with COVID-19, enrolled during active disease.

The chain is built from TRBV28 and TRBJ2-1, with TRBD2 matching 10 bases. Trimming at V came to 6 bases and at J to 8 bases, leaving 7 bases not matched to a gene. This CDR3 is built from 14 residues. Looked up from germline, CDR1 is MDHEN and CDR2 is SYDVKM. The CDR3 region is CASRPGLARHEQFF. CDR3 bases: TGTGCCAGCAGGCCGGGACTAGCGAGACATGAGCAGTTCTTC.

The chain has TRBV7-3 and TRBJ2-5, with a possible D match to TRBD2 (5 bases). V lost 7 bases and J 2 bases, leaving 17 bases between the germline ends. Germline V gene sequence: CDR1 SGHTA, CDR2 FQGTGA. CDR3 length equals 15 residues. CDR3 amino acids: CASTPRSATQETQYF. CDR3 nucleotide sequence: TGTGCCAGCACACCCCGTAGCGCAACTCAAGAGACCCAGTACTTC. Complete variable domain (other parts from reference TRBV7-3 and TRBJ2-5): GAGVSQTPSNKVTEKGKYVELRCDPISGHTALYWYRQSLGQGPEFLIYFQGTGAADDSGLPNDRFFAVRPEGSVSTLKIQRTERGDSAVYLCASTPRSATQETQYFGPGTRLLVL.

The CDR3 region is CASSPTGDTDTQYF. CDR3 nucleotide sequence: TGTGCCAGCAGCCCGACAGGCGACACAGATACGCAGTATTTT. This chain connects TRBV21-1 to TRBJ2-3; the table's D call, TRBD1, was not checked against the DNA. TRBV21-1 is annotated as a pseudogene. This CDR3 has 14 amino acids.

The chain recombines TRBV20-1 with TRBJ2-7; 8 nucleotides line up with TRBD1. The CDR3 sequence is 14 residues long. With 3 bases clipped from V and 6 bases from J, the junction kept 10 bases outside the gene matches. CDR1 is DFQATT and CDR2 is SNEGSKA in the germline V gene (reference sequence). This CDR3 reads CSASPRTGFVEQYF. The CDR3, as DNA: TGCAGTGCTAGTCCACGGACAGGGTTTGTCGAGCAGTACTTC.

This clone was seen more than once but under ten times. The rearrangement joins TRBV28 to TRBJ2-2, with 9 bases identical to TRBD2. The CDR3 covers 17 residues. CDR1 MDHEN and CDR2 SYDVKM come from the germline V gene. The junction had 8 bases not matched to a gene; V was cut back by 4 bases and J by 2 bases. For the CDR3, the DNA is TGTGCCAGCAGTTCCCGACTAGCGGAGACCAACACCGGGGAGCTGTTTTTT. Translation: CASSSRLAETNTGELFF. Full variable domain (missing parts from reference TRBV28 and TRBJ2-2): DVKVTQSSRYLVKRTGEKVFLECVQDMDHENMFWYRQDPGLGLRLIYFSYDVKMKEKGDIPEGYSVSREKKERFSLILESASTNQTSMYLCASSSRLAETNTGELFFGEGSRLTVL.

J is TRBJ1-1 and V is TRBV9, with D possibly being TRBD1 (6 bases). The V gene's germline CDR1 is SGDLS and CDR2 YYNGEE. The CDR3 extends over 14 amino acids. V shed 4 bases and J shed 5 bases, with 15 bases lying between them. For the CDR3, the DNA is TGTGCCAGCAGCCCTGTGACAGGAGGAACTGAAGCTTTCTTT. Residues: CASSPVTGGTEAFF. Together with reference TRBV9 and TRBJ1-1, the CDR3 gives the full variable domain: DSGVTQTPKHLITATGQRVTLRCSPRSGDLSVYWYQQSLDQGLQFLIQYYNGEERAKGNILERFSAQQFPDLHSELNLSSLELGDSALYFCASSPVTGGTEAFFGQGTRLTVV.

CDR3 DNA: TGTGCCAGTAGTCCAATTACAGGGGGCGCATCCAAAAACATTCAGTACTTC. Amino acid sequence: CASSPITGGASKNIQYF. This sequence joins TRBV19 and TRBJ2-4; 9 bases are a match to TRBD1. V was pared by 5 bases and J by 2 bases, with 10 bases of the junction left unmatched. This CDR3 region has 17 residues. Germline assignment: CDR1 LNHDA and CDR2 SQIVND (reference sequence).

This sequence joins TRBV6-5 and TRBJ2-5; tentatively, D is TRBD2 (5 bases). This CDR3 has 11 residues. Germline lookup yields CDR1 MNHEY and CDR2 SVGAGI. V was trimmed by 9 bases and J by 5 bases, leaving 10 bases between them. The CDR3 loop reads CASGRGETQYF. CDR3 DNA: TGTGCCAGTGGACGAGGGGAGACCCAGTACTTC.

This chain connects TRBV2 to TRBJ2-7, with 9 bases matching TRBD1. Losses at the gene ends were 7 bases for V and 3 bases for J; bases not matched to a gene: 10. Germline lookup yields CDR1 SNHLY and CDR2 FYNNEI. There are 15 residues in the CDR3. The CDR3 reads CASTNLGTGNYEQYF. The CDR3 DNA is TGTGCCAGCACAAATCTTGGGACAGGGAACTACGAGCAGTACTTC.

The gene calls are TRBV9 and TRBJ2-1, with 8 bases that match TRBD1. CDR3 length equals 15 residues. The V gene end was trimmed by 2 bases and the J gene end by 6 bases; junction bases not matched to a gene: 7. In germline, CDR1 is SGDLS, CDR2 YYNGEE. The CDR3 nucleotides read TGTGCCAGCAGCGTCCAGGACAGGGCGGTCAATGAGCAGTTCTTC. As protein: CASSVQDRAVNEQFF.

This CDR3 is CASCLRHGGNEQYF. The CDR3 DNA reads TGTGCCAGCTGTCTGAGGCACGGCGGGAACGAGCAGTACTTC. The rearrangement links TRBV2 to TRBJ2-7; the D gene is possibly TRBD2 (6 bases). The CDR3 spans 14 residues. CDR1 is SNHLY, CDR2 FYNNEI, per germline. Trimming removed 8 bases at V and 5 bases at J, with 19 bases between.

The chain is built from TRBV9 and TRBJ2-3; D perhaps matches TRBD2 (5 bases). The germline V and J ends were trimmed by 4 bases and 7 bases, with 16 bases remaining between them. The CDR3 contains 14 residues. Germline CDR1 reads SGDLS; CDR2 reads YYNGEE. The CDR3 nucleotides read TGTGCCAGCAGCCAAGGACTCACCGGACATACGCAGTATTTT. Translated, it gives CASSQGLTGHTQYF. Looking up the rest from reference TRBV9 and TRBJ2-3 gives the full variable domain: DSGVTQTPKHLITATGQRVTLRCSPRSGDLSVYWYQQSLDQGLQFLIQYYNGEERAKGNILERFSAQQFPDLHSELNLSSLELGDSALYFCASSQGLTGHTQYFGPGTRLTVL.

The chain uses TRBV18 and TRBJ2-3; D is uncertain. Germline V gene data show CDR1 as KGHSH and CDR2 as LQKENI. V was shortened by 3 bases and J by 3 bases, with 4 bases between the two germline ends. This CDR3 is 12 amino acids long. This CDR3 is CASSPRTDTQYF. CDR3 bases: TGTGCCAGCTCACCCAGAACAGATACGCAGTATTTT. The variable domain in full, with the rest retrieved from reference TRBV18 and TRBJ2-3, is NAGVMQNPRHLVRRRGQEARLRCSPMKGHSHVYWYRQLPEEGLKFMVYLQKENIIDESGMPKERFSAEFPKEGPSILRIQQVVRGDSAAYFCASSPRTDTQYFGPGTRLTVL.

The V and J genes are TRBV23-1 and TRBJ2-1, with TRBD2 identical over 11 bases. TRBV23-1 is known as an ORF, though its function is uncertain. CDR3 length equals 21 residues. The V gene end was trimmed by 0 bases and the J gene end by 3 bases; junction bases not matched to a gene: 16. Written as DNA, the CDR3 is TGCGCCAGCAGTCAATCCCCCCTAAGGTCGACTAGCGGGAAGTTCTACAATGAGCAGTTCTTC. It encodes CASSQSPLRSTSGKFYNEQFF.